In this sample, the clone carrying this T cell receptor beta chain turned up once. These data are taken from a study of blood T cell repertoires in COVID-19. The wider study: COVID-19 samples from acute and convalescent phases originated in the United States, Italy and Spain. Sample material is recorded as cDNA or gDNA derived from T cells, B-cell-depleted T cells, or PBMCs.

In the original workflow: Counts of nucleated cells, estimated from reference gene primer amplification, were obtained. TCRdb's copy holds only in-frame clones and misses some; the assay was immunoSEQ multiplex PCR. V and J calls and clone size come straight from that table; D and trimming were deduced from the DNA. The sample includes some 76,000 clones, over 70% seen only once; the top ten take around 10%. CDR1 is SGDLS, CDR2 YYNGEE, per germline. This CDR3 is 14 amino acids long. Between the trimmed V and J ends, which lost 0 bases and 0 bases, there was a span of 6 bases. J is TRBJ2-5 and V is TRBV9; no clear D gene. The receptor was derived from a man aged 50-60 years with acute or convalescent COVID-19. Material: peripheral blood. The CDR3, as DNA: TGTGCCAGCAGCGTAGGAGTAAACCAAGAGACCCAGTACTTC. It specifies CASSVGVNQETQYF.